The 28 T cell receptor beta chains below were found in one sample sequenced in a study of cytomegalovirus exposure and HLA in healthy donors. The PCR contained 60 Vbeta and 13 Jbeta primers. Using immunoSEQ multiplex PCR, the repertoire was profiled, and TCRdb retains in-frame clones only, with some absent. Of around 170,000 clones in the sample, 65% to 80% were seen once. Material: PBMCs. These receptors all stem from a woman aged 50 to 65 in good health and CMV-seropositive.

The rearrangement uses TRBV9 and TRBJ1-2, with 11 bases matching TRBD1. The CDR3 consists of 13 residues. The V segment lost 8 bases and the J segment 7 bases; nucleotides outside the gene matches: 7. Germline CDR1 and CDR2: SGDLS and YYNGEE. CDR3 sequence: CASLDRGQSGYTF. CDR3 nucleotide sequence: TGTGCCAGTCTGGACAGGGGGCAAAGTGGCTACACCTTC.

CDR3 sequence reads: CASSQDEAIVAGAYEQYF. The CDR3 nucleotides read TGCGCCAGCAGCCAAGACGAAGCGATTGTGGCGGGAGCCTACGAGCAGTACTTC. The chain employs TRBV4-3 and TRBJ2-5; 7 nucleotides match TRBD2. The closer fit of TRBJ2-7 to the DNA end suggests the J call may be wrong. CDR3 size: 18 residues. Germline V gives CDR1 LGHNA, CDR2 YSLEER.

This clone came up once. J is TRBJ2-5 and V is TRBV5-1, with 10 bases identical to TRBD1. The CDR3 is 15 amino acids. Trimming cost V 1 base and J 5 bases; bases outside gene matches: 5. Germline CDR1 reads SGHRS; CDR2 reads YFSETQ. CDR3 nucleotides: TGCGCCAGCAGCTTGTGGGGACAGGGGACGGAGACCCAGTACTTC. Encoded protein: CASSLWGQGTETQYF.

This clone has just one count. The V call is TRBV7-2, the J call TRBJ1-3; tentatively, D is TRBD1 (5 bases). This CDR3 is 14 amino acids long. CDR1 and CDR2 (germline): SGHTA, FQGNSA. V lost 5 bases and J 4 bases, leaving 12 bases between the germline ends. CDR3 bases: TGTGCCAGCAGCCTAACAGGCGAGGGAAACACCATATATTTT. Protein sequence: CASSLTGEGNTIYF.

The V gene is TRBV27, the J gene TRBJ2-2; no clear D gene. The V gene lost 3 bases and the J gene lost 2 bases, with 7 bases spanning the gap. The CDR3 is 14 amino acids. CDR1 MNHEY and CDR2 SMNVEV come from the germline V gene (reference sequence). The CDR3 nucleotides read TGTGCCAGCAGTTTTCTCACAAACACCGGGGAGCTGTTTTTT. It is translated as CASSFLTNTGELFF.

The chain is built from TRBV11-3 and TRBJ1-2; TRBD1 is a possible D gene (5 bases). Germline lookup yields CDR1 SGHNT and CDR2 YENEEA. The V end was cut by 5 bases, the J end by 8 bases, with 9 bases between. The CDR3 loop spans 11 amino acids. The CDR3 DNA reads TGTGCCAGCAGCCAGGGTGGGGGCTACACCTTC. Protein: CASSQGGGYTF.

The chain joins TRBV5-1 to TRBJ1-4; unclear D gene. V was shortened by 0 bases and J by 4 bases, with 19 bases between the two germline ends. The germline CDR1 and CDR2 sequences are SGHRS and YFSETQ. The CDR3 is 18 residues long. The CDR3 DNA is TGCGCCAGCAGCTTGGCGCCCTGGGAGGGCCGCGATAATGAAAAACTGTTTTTT. This sequence encodes CASSLAPWEGRDNEKLFF.

The gene calls are TRBV27 and TRBJ2-7, with 7 bases that match TRBD2. CDR3 length: 13 residues. Per the germline V gene, CDR1 is MNHEY and CDR2 is SMNVEV (reference sequence). The V and J ends lost 10 bases and 7 bases, in that order; junction bases with no gene match: 13. The CDR3 spells CATLGRALGEQYF. The CDR3, as DNA: TGTGCCACCTTGGGGAGGGCGCTTGGGGAGCAGTACTTC.

A word on this clone: Sequence at one end of the junction differs from germline and may be a read error. CDR3 sequence (DNA): TGTGCTAGCAGCCTCGAACGGACTAGCGGATACAATGAGCAGTTCTTC. It translates to CASSLERTSGYNEQFF. The chain is built from TRBV7-7 and TRBJ2-1; 10 positions agree with TRBD2. CDR3 length: 16 amino acids. Germline V gives CDR1 SSHAT, CDR2 FNYEAQ (reference sequence).

V is TRBV7-2 and J is TRBJ1-5; tentatively, D is TRBD1 (6 bases). Germline V lookup: CDR1 SGHTA, CDR2 FQGNSA. The CDR3 runs to 13 residues. Trimming pared 3 bases from V and 7 bases from J, leaving 10 bases between. In DNA form, the CDR3 reads TGTGCCAGCAGCTTGGGGGCGCGGCAGCCCCAGCATTTT. Residues: CASSLGARQPQHF.

For this clone: One end of the junction does not line up with germline, which may come from a read error. The V and J genes are TRBV5-1 and TRBJ2-6; D perhaps matches TRBD1 (5 bases). CDR1 SGHRS and CDR2 YFSETQ come from the germline V gene. The CDR3 sequence is 15 residues long. The CDR3 spells CASSLNPTGANGLTF. As DNA, the CDR3 is TGCGCCAGCAGCTTGAACCCGACTGGGGCCAACGGCCTGACTTTC.

Only one count was recorded for this clone. V is TRBV4-3 and J is TRBJ1-3; TRBD1 matches 8 bases. CDR3 length: 16 amino acids. The trim removed 1 base at V and 4 bases at J, leaving 6 bases unmatched. The germline gives CDR1 LGHNA, CDR2 YSLEER. The CDR3: CASSQAQGAGGNTIYF. CDR3 nucleotide sequence: TGCGCCAGCAGCCAAGCGCAGGGGGCGGGCGGAAACACCATATATTTT.

As DNA, the CDR3 is TGTGCCAGCAGCGGGGTTGGCACTAGCGGGGGTAGCACAGATACGCAGTATTTT. Translated, it gives CASSGVGTSGGSTDTQYF. The rearrangement links TRBV5-4 to TRBJ2-3; TRBD2 aligns across 11 bases. The germline V gene has CDR1 SGHNT and CDR2 YYREEE (reference sequence). V gave up 4 bases and J gave up 0 bases; unmatched junction bases: 10. The CDR3 loop spans 18 amino acids.

This clone showed up just a few times. Its ends do not fully match the called genes, so a read error is possible. J is TRBJ2-4 and V is TRBV5-4; 10 bases fit TRBD1. The CDR3 consists of 14 residues. Germline V CDR1 and CDR2: SGHNT, YYREEE (reference sequence). The CDR3 DNA reads as TGTGCCAGCAGCTTGGGGGACAGGGGTAACAGTCAGTACTTC. Translation gives CASSLGDRGNSQYF.

Only one count was recorded for this clone. This chain connects TRBV2 to TRBJ2-7; 12 bases fit TRBD1. J lost 6 bases, V lost 5 bases, and 5 bases had no gene match. The CDR3 spans 14 residues. Germline V gene lookup returns CDR1 SNHLY and CDR2 FYNNEI. The CDR3 DNA is TGTGCCAGCAGTACGGGACAGGGGGCAAGCGAGCAGTACTTC. This codes for CASSTGQGASEQYF.

This clone turned up a few times. The chain is built from TRBV5-1 and TRBJ1-1; D not certain. The CDR3 contains 14 residues. Germline lookup yields CDR1 SGHRS and CDR2 YFSETQ. V was trimmed by 3 bases and J by 2 bases, leaving 11 bases between them. Written as DNA, the CDR3 is TGCGCCAGCAGCTACGAGGTCCAAAACACTGAAGCTTTCTTT. This gives the protein CASSYEVQNTEAFF.

The J gene is TRBJ1-1, the V gene TRBV29-1; D ambiguous. The CDR3 sequence is 10 residues long. Germline CDR1 and CDR2: SQVTM and ANQGSEA. V lost 7 bases and J lost 1, with 4 bases in between. CDR3 DNA: TGCAGCGGGAGGAACACTGAAGCTTTCTTT. Translating it yields CSGRNTEAFF.

This sequence joins TRBV30 and TRBJ2-6; 8 bases agree with TRBD1. The CDR3 is 17 residues long. Trimming removed 4 bases from V and 2 bases from J; junction bases left unmatched: 10. The germline gives CDR1 GTSNPN, CDR2 SVGIG (reference sequence). CDR3 DNA: TGTGCCTGGAATCGGGACAGGATGGGGACTGGGGCCAACGTCCTGACTTTC. Its translation is CAWNRDRMGTGANVLTF.

The rearrangement links TRBV7-9 to TRBJ2-2; D remains unclear. This CDR3 spans 14 amino acids. CDR1 is SEHNR and CDR2 is FQNEAQ in the germline V gene (reference sequence). Between the trimmed V and J ends, which lost 1 base and 2 bases, there was a span of 5 bases. The CDR3 DNA reads TGTGCCAGCAGCTTAGTCTCCAACACCGGGGAGCTGTTTTTT. It codes for CASSLVSNTGELFF.

The chain combines TRBV28 with TRBJ1-3; tentatively, D is TRBD1 (5 bases). With 8 bases removed from V and 4 bases from J, the gap between germline ends came to 15 bases. The CDR3 runs to 14 residues. Germline V gives CDR1 MDHEN, CDR2 SYDVKM. The CDR3 loop reads CASGAWGEGNTIYF. CDR3 sequence (DNA): TGTGCCAGCGGGGCCTGGGGGGAAGGAAACACCATATATTTT.

The chain has TRBV7-6 and TRBJ2-1; TRBD2 agrees at 11 bases. With V trimmed by 5 bases and J by 12 bases, 9 bases remained unmatched. Germline assignment: CDR1 SGHVS and CDR2 FNYEAQ. The length of the CDR3 is 14 residues. CDR3 region: CASSRSLAGEAQFF. The CDR3 nucleotides are TGTGCCAGCAGCCGCTCACTAGCGGGGGAGGCGCAGTTCTTC. Full variable domain (missing parts from reference TRBV7-6 and TRBJ2-1): GAGVSQSPRYKVTKRGQDVALRCDPISGHVSLYWYRQALGQGPEFLTYFNYEAQQDKSGLPNDRFSAERPEGSISTLTIQRTEQRDSAMYRCASSRSLAGEAQFFGPGTRLTVL.

CDR3 region: CASSSSGQGAVTEAFF. CDR3 coding DNA: TGTGCCAGCAGCTCGTCGGGACAGGGGGCCGTCACTGAAGCTTTCTTT. V gene TRBV7-9 combines with J gene TRBJ1-1; 12 bases agree with TRBD1. This CDR3 has 16 amino acids. The trim removed 4 bases at V and 4 bases at J, leaving 7 bases unmatched. Germline CDR1 and CDR2: SEHNR and FQNEAQ (reference sequence).

This chain links TRBV29-1 with TRBJ2-1, with D possibly being TRBD1 (5 bases). Germline CDR1 is SQVTM and CDR2 is ANQGSEA. Trimming removed 5 bases from V and 3 bases from J, with 11 bases in between. The CDR3 sequence is 13 residues long. CDR3 sequence reads: CSVRDRDYNEQFF. The CDR3 nucleotides are TGCAGCGTTCGCGACAGAGACTACAATGAGCAGTTCTTC.

V usage is TRBV30 and J usage is TRBJ1-2; 9 bases fit TRBD1. The V gene's germline CDR1 is GTSNPN and CDR2 SVGIG (reference sequence). CDR3 length: 14 amino acids. Trimming took 5 bases from V and 8 from J; bases not matched to a gene: 12. CDR3 DNA: TGTGCCTGGGGGACAGGGCCCTCTTCGGGCGGCTACACCTTC. This gives the protein CAWGTGPSSGGYTF. The full variable domain, its missing parts supplied by reference TRBV30 and TRBJ1-2, is SQTIHQWPATLVQPVGSPLSLECTVEGTSNPNLYWYRQAAGRGLQLLFYSVGIGQISSEVPQNLSASRPQDRQFILSSKKLLLSDSGFYLCAWGTGPSSGGYTFGSGTRLTVV.

The genes are TRBV11-2 and TRBJ2-1; 7 bases match TRBD2. J lost 4 bases, V lost 5 bases, and 8 bases had no gene match. The CDR3 has 15 residues. Germline CDR1 is SGHAT and CDR2 is FQNNGV. The CDR3 nucleotides read TGTGCCAGCAGCCTTGGGACTACCTCGTACAATGAGCAGTTCTTC. This encodes CASSLGTTSYNEQFF.

The rearrangement links TRBV7-2 to TRBJ2-1; weak D call: TRBD2 (5 bases). Germline CDR1 and CDR2: SGHTA and FQGNSA. The CDR3 totals 14 residues. Trimming cost V 2 bases and J 4 bases, with 9 bases left between them. The chain's CDR3 is CASSLLPGYNEQFF. In DNA, the CDR3 is TGTGCCAGCAGCTTACTTCCGGGGTACAATGAGCAGTTCTTC.

The CDR3 loop is CASSPSTSGRSEQFF. CDR3 sequence (DNA): TGTGCCAGCAGCCCCTCAACTAGCGGGAGGAGTGAGCAGTTCTTC. The V call is TRBV7-2, the J call TRBJ2-1, with 12 bases identical to TRBD2. Germline V gene data show CDR1 as SGHTA and CDR2 as FQGNSA. V shed 5 bases, J shed 9 bases, and the junction held 8 bases outside the gene matches. The CDR3 runs to 15 residues.

This chain connects TRBV7-2 to TRBJ2-1, with D maybe TRBD2 (5 bases). CDR1 and CDR2 from the germline V gene are SGHTA and FQGNSA. Trimming cost V 1 base and J 9 bases, with 10 bases left between them. There are 13 residues in the CDR3. The CDR3 region has the DNA TGTGCCAGCAGCTTAGGAGGAACTAGTGAGCAGTTCTTC. Translation gives CASSLGGTSEQFF.